The T cell receptor beta chain described here comes from a study of blood T cell repertoires in COVID-19 (dated by TCRdb to the early 2020s). About the investigation overall: Samples covering the acute and convalescent phases of COVID-19 were provided by collaborators in the United States, Italy and Spain. The prospective study material was composed of cDNA or gDNA derived from T cells, B-cell-depleted T cells, or PBMCs. The dataset comprised deeply sampled blood TCRbeta repertoires from subjects exposed to, actively infected with, or recovered from COVID-19. The repertoires were released in a freely available public database meant as a resource for research on the immune response to SARS-CoV-2. The samples were drawn from the first 160 participants of the ongoing ImmuneRACE study and from 950 to 1,500 subjects provided by 6 global collaborators. Nearly every sample came with metadata listing a de-identified subject ID, COVID-19 status, age in years and sex. Where HLA class I and class II types were available, the types were taken from metadata supplied by the sample provider, not from assay-based typing. What the study reported, not specific to this receptor: The quantity of clinical and demographic metadata differed by source and by participant and was supplied without curation.

The cysteine opens and the phenylalanine closes a CDR3 of 15 amino acids. Only the CDR3 region is kept as DNA, spanning 45 bases read in frame from base 1. CDR1 and CDR2 were assigned from the germline V gene (reference sequence) as MNHNY and SVGAGI. V is cut by 7 bases and J by 4 bases, and the space between the germline ends is 17 bases. TCRbeta CDR3 regions were amplified from genomic DNA by means of the immunoSEQ Assay, a bias-controlled multiplex PCR. In the original analysis: The number of nucleated cells in each sample was estimated by amplification of reference gene primers within the assay. To quantify the absolute abundance of each unique TCRbeta CDR3 rearrangement, sequence reads were collapsed and filtered. Productive Simpson clonality was computed per sample as the square root of Simpson's diversity index over productive rearrangements. The immuneACCESS repertoire file appears here via TCRdb, limited to in-frame rearrangements. These files lack a portion of the clones; in checked studies, under half of the deficit traces to unresolved V genes, and the cause of the others is not known. Clone size and V and J calls were adopted from that table, with D and trimming inferred from the DNA. The sample table shows 70,000 to 100,000 clones, and around 90% are seen once. Of the sample, 4.3% falls within the top ten clones.

With regard to this clone: It has no known antigen specificity. Base qualities are not at hand, and no much larger clone is one base apart.

Whole blood was collected in K2EDTA tubes by collaborating institutions according to the institutions' own protocols. For TCRbeta analysis, collaborators shipped samples as frozen whole blood, isolated PBMCs, or DNA extracted from either of those sample types. The source is a woman of 80 years or more with active or convalescent COVID-19. Sequencing was performed on peripheral blood. This chain is built from TRBV6-6 and TRBJ1-3, with a tentative D gene TRBD1 over 5 matching bases. The CDR3 amino acid sequence is: CASTWAGSPGNTIYF. The nucleotide sequence is TGTGCCAGCACCTGGGCAGGGTCCCCCGGAAACACCATATATTTT.